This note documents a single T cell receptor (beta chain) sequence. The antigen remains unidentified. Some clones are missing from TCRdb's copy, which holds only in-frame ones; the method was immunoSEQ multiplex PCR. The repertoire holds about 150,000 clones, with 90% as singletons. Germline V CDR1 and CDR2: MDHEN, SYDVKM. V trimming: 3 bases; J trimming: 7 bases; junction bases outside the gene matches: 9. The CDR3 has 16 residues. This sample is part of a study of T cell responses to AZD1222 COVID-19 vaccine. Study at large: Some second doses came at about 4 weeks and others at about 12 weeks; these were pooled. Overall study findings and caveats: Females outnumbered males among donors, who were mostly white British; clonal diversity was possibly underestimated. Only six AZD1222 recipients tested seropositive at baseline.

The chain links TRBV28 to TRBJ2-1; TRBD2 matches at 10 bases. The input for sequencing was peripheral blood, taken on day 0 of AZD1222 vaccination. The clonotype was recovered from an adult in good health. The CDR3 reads CASSFTGLAVSNEQFF. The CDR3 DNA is TGTGCCAGCAGTTTTACCGGACTAGCGGTTAGTAATGAGCAGTTCTTC.